This T cell receptor beta chain emerged from a study of cytomegalovirus exposure and HLA in healthy donors. Study-level points and caveats: In an earlier analysis, in around 590 donors, most V segments appeared productive either ~87% or ~30% of the time. It was reported that the classifier diagnosed cytomegalovirus status with high specificity and sensitivity in both the original and validation cohorts.

PCR employed 60 Vbeta and 13 Jbeta primers. The protocol was immunoSEQ multiplex PCR, while the TCRdb copy is restricted to in-frame clones and leaves out a portion. Altogether 200,000 to 250,000 clones are present, approximately 80% being singletons, with the ten largest covering 3% to 4%. Germline CDR1 SGHDN, CDR2 FVKESK. With 2 bases clipped from V and 0 bases from J, the junction kept 3 bases outside the gene matches. The CDR3 is 16 amino acids. On this clone itself: Its antigen is unidentified.

This rearrangement joins TRBV14 to TRBJ2-2; 7 nucleotides line up with TRBD2. The clonotype originates from a male donor in good health and CMV-seronegative. Sequencing input: PBMCs. CDR3 in amino acids: CASSQPLATNTGELFF. The CDR3 DNA reads TGTGCCAGCAGCCAACCACTAGCGACGAACACCGGGGAGCTGTTTTTT.